This record looks at one T cell receptor (beta chain) sequence and its context. Seattle enrolled patients during active infection and tracked them longitudinally. This record belongs to a study of blood T cell repertoires in COVID-19. On the study more broadly: Whether acute or convalescent, the COVID-19 samples came from the United States, Italy and Spain. PBMCs, B-cell-depleted T cells, or T cells were the source of the cDNA or gDNA that made up the material.

Original processing notes: For nucleated cells, counts were estimated from reference gene primer amplification. Sequencing used immunoSEQ multiplex PCR; TCRdb keeps in-frame clones, though not all of them. The DNA gave D and trimming, while V, J and clone size come from that table. The data hold some 150,000 clones, with under 85% observed a single time. This clonotype originated in a man in his sixties with COVID-19, enrolled during active disease. Sequencing was carried out using peripheral blood.

Here the CDR3 reads CASSRTGGTEAFF. CDR3 DNA sequence: TGTGCCAGCTCACGGACAGGAGGAACTGAAGCTTTCTTT. The V and J genes are TRBV25-1 and TRBJ1-1; TRBD1 aligns across 7 bases. This CDR3 is built from 13 residues. The germline gives CDR1 MGHDK, CDR2 SYGVNS. V shed 8 bases and J 5 bases; nucleotides not matched to a gene: 8.